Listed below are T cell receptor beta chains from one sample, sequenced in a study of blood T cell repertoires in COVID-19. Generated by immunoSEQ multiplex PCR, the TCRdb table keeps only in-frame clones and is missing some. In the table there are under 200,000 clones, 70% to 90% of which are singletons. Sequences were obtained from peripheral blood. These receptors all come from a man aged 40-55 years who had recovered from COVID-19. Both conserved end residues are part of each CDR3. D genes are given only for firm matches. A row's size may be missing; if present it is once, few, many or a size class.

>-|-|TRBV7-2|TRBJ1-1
TGTGCCAGCAGTGCGCGACAGAGGAACACTGAAGCTTTCTTT
CASSARQRNTEAFF
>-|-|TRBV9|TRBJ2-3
TGTGCCAGCAGCGTAGGATTGGGCCCAGATACGCAGTATTTT
CASSVGLGPDTQYF
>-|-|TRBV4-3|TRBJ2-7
TGCGCCAGCAGCCAAGGTTCCGGGGGTGGGTACGAGCAGTACTTC
CASSQGSGGGYEQYF
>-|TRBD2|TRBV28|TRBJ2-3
TGTGCCAGCAGTTTCCTTGGGACTAGCAAAACAGATACGCAGTATTTT
CASSFLGTSKTDTQYF
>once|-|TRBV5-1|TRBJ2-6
TGCGCCAGGGAGGAAAGAACCGCCCTGGGGGCCAACGTCCTGACTTTC
CAREERTALGANVLTF
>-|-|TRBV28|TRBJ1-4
TGTGCCAGCAGCTTGCGTCGTGAAAAACTGTTTTTT
CASSLRREKLFF
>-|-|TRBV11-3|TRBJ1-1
TGTGCCAGCAGCTTAGGGATAACAGGAGCGAACACTGAAGCTTTCTTT
CASSLGITGANTEAFF
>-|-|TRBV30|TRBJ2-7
TGTGCCTGGGCACTCGGGATCTCCTACGAGCAGTACTTC
CAWALGISYEQYF
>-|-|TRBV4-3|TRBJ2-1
TGCGCCAGCAGCCAAGATCTGTCGTTCTCCTACAATGAGCAGTTCTTC
CASSQDLSFSYNEQFF
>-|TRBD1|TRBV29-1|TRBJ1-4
TGCAGCGCCAGGGGGGAAAAACTGTTTTTT
CSARGEKLFF
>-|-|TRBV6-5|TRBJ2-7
TGTGCCAGCAGTTACTCGTCTAGAACTTACGAGCAGTACTTC
CASSYSSRTYEQYF
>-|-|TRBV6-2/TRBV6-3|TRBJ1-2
TGTGCCAGCAGTAACACCCATGGCTACACCTTC
CASSNTHGYTF
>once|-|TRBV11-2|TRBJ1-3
TGTGCCAGCAGGAAACAGGGAGTATCTGGAAACACCATATATTTT
CASRKQGVSGNTIYF
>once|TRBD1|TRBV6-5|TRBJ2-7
TGTGCCAGCAGTTATCTCGGACAGGAATGGGAGCAGTACTTC
CASSYLGQEWEQYF
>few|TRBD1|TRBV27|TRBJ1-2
TGTGCCAGCAGCCCCGGACAGGGTGCCTATGGCTACACCTTC
CASSPGQGAYGYTF
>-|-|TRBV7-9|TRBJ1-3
TGTGCCAGCAGCTTAGGGGGCGGACCTCTCTCTGGAAACACCATATATTTT
CASSLGGGPLSGNTIYF
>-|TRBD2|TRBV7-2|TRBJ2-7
TGTGCCAGCAGCATAGGCCGGGACTATTACGAGCAGTACTTC
CASSIGRDYYEQYF
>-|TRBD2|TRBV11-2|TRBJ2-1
TGTGCCAGCAGATCTACCGGGACTAGCTCTCATGAGCAGTTCTTC
CASRSTGTSSHEQFF
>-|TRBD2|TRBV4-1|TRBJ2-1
TGCGCCAGCAGCCAAAACCTAGCGGGAGGGAGCTCCTACAATGAGCAGTTCTTC
CASSQNLAGGSSYNEQFF
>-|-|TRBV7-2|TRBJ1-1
TGTGCCAGCAGAGAATTGGGAGACATGAACACTGAAGCTTTCTTT
CASRELGDMNTEAFF
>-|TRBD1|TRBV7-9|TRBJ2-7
TGTGCCAGCAGCTTACCTCCGGGACAGTTGGGTCCCGAGCAGTACTTC
CASSLPPGQLGPEQYF
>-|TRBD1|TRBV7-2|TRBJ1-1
TGTGCCAGCAGCTTAGCTACAGGGGGCGCGAACACTGAAGCTTTCTTT
CASSLATGGANTEAFF
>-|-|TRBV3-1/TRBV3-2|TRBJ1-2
TGTGCCAGCAGCCAAGAAACGGGAGGCTACACCTTC
CASSQETGGYTF
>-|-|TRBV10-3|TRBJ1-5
TGTGCCATCAGCGACAGCTGGAATCAGCCCCAGCATTTT
CAISDSWNQPQHF
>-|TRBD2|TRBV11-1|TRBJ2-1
TGTGCCAGCAGCTTACAGCCTAGCGGGGACAATGAGCAGTTCTTC
CASSLQPSGDNEQFF
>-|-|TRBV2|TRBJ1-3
TGTGCCAGCAGAATGACAAACGAAGACTCTGGAAACACCATATATTTT
CASRMTNEDSGNTIYF
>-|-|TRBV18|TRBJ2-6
TGTGCCAGCTCATCGAGACTCTCTGGGGCCAACGTCCTGACTTTC
CASSSRLSGANVLTF